This note documents a single T cell receptor (beta chain) sequence. No antigen is known for it. The sample originates from a study of cytomegalovirus exposure and HLA in healthy donors. Study at large: Findings of an earlier analysis included under 140 million unique TCR beta sequences from 190 million or so T cells. Whole-study results and caveats: Researchers reported in a later analysis that common viral pathogens appeared linked to several top clusters. Reportedly, diagnosis of cytomegalovirus status by the classifier showed high specificity and sensitivity.

PCR was performed using 60 Vbeta and 13 Jbeta primers. The data were produced by immunoSEQ multiplex PCR, yet TCRdb's version contains in-frame clones alone and is incomplete. The sample includes around 150,000 clones, 65% to 70% of them seen just once. The TCR comes from a woman under 30 in good health and CMV-seropositive. Sequencing input: PBMCs.

In DNA, the CDR3 is TGTGCCAGCAGCTTAAATCCGGTGGCGGGATCCTACGAGCAGTACTTC. It is translated as CASSLNPVAGSYEQYF. The chain carries TRBV7-3 and TRBJ2-7, with D tentatively TRBD2 (6 bases). V dropped 1 base and J dropped 1 base, with 14 bases sitting between them. The CDR3 sequence is 16 residues long. In germline, CDR1 is SGHTA, CDR2 FQGTGA.